Below are 27 T cell receptor beta chains sequenced from a single sample in a study of cytomegalovirus exposure and HLA in healthy donors (dated by TCRdb to 2015 to 2018). Libraries were made using the immunoSEQ multiplex PCR assay. The multiplex PCR relied on a mix of 60 forward primers for TCR Vbeta segments and 13 reverse primers for TCR Jbeta segments. TCRdb obtained this table from immuneACCESS and retained in-frame rearrangements with V and J assigned. These tables miss some clones; where compared with another copy, unresolved V genes account for less than half of the shortfall, and the remainder is unexplained. The sample table records under 150,000 clones; 70% to 80% of these occur just once. The top ten constitute 5.4% of the sample. The sequencing input was PBMCs. Receptor source: a woman aged 25-40 years in good health and CMV-seropositive.

This sequence joins TRBV10-3 and TRBJ1-5; D unresolved. The germline CDR1 and CDR2 sequences are ENHRY and SYGVKD. V gave up 5 bases and J gave up 2 bases, with 10 bases separating them. The CDR3 is made up of 14 amino acids. DNA for the CDR3: TGTGCCATCAGTCAGGACGGGGGCAATCAGCCCCAGCATTTT. Translation gives CAISQDGGNQPQHF.

DNA of the CDR3: TGTGCCAGCAGTTACTCGGGCAGTGAAGCTTTCTTT. Its translation: CASSYSGSEAFF. The V call is TRBV6-6, the J call TRBJ1-1, with D unclear. Trimming removed 0 bases at V and 7 bases at J, with 6 bases between. Germline V gene data show CDR1 as MNHNY and CDR2 as SVGAGI (reference sequence). The CDR3 runs to 12 residues.

The V and J genes are TRBV7-9 and TRBJ2-3; 8 bases fit TRBD1. Germline V gives CDR1 SEHNR, CDR2 FQNEAQ (reference sequence). V lost 5 bases to trimming and J lost 2 bases; unmatched junction nucleotides: 12. The length of the CDR3 is 17 residues. CDR3 loop: CASSPGQGLYYTDTQYF. The CDR3 bases are TGTGCCAGCAGCCCAGGACAGGGCCTTTACTACACAGATACGCAGTATTTT. Looking up the rest from reference TRBV7-9 and TRBJ2-3 gives the full variable domain: DTGVSQNPRHKITKRGQNVTFRCDPISEHNRLYWYRQTLGQGPEFLTYFQNEAQLEKSRLLSDRFSAERPKGSFSTLEIQRTEQGDSAMYLCASSPGQGLYYTDTQYFGPGTRLTVL.

The chain combines TRBV5-1 with TRBJ2-1; 9 nucleotides match TRBD2. V lost 1 base and J lost 0; bases outside the gene matches: 11. This CDR3 has 19 amino acids. CDR1 and CDR2 (germline): SGHRS, YFSETQ. CDR3 nucleotides: TGCGCCAGCAGCTTGATTTGGCCTAGCGGGGAAAGCTCCTACAATGAGCAGTTCTTC. Amino acids: CASSLIWPSGESSYNEQFF.

This chain links TRBV30 with TRBJ2-1, with 7 bases aligning to TRBD1. The germline V gene encodes CDR1 GTSNPN and CDR2 SVGIG (reference sequence). The CDR3 extends over 14 amino acids. With V trimmed by 3 bases and J by 11 bases, 13 bases remained unmatched. In DNA form, the CDR3 reads TGTGCCTGGAGAAGAAGGTTGAGGGGGCCGCAGCAGTTCTTC. Translated, it gives CAWRRRLRGPQQFF.

The chain carries TRBV6-1 and TRBJ1-2; weak D call: TRBD1 (5 bases). Looked up from germline, CDR1 is MNHNS and CDR2 is SASEGT. The CDR3 sequence is 12 residues long. The V end was cut by 5 bases, the J end by 5 bases, with 9 bases between. Here the CDR3 reads CASSSRQYGYTF. The DNA of the CDR3 is TGTGCCAGCAGTTCCCGACAGTATGGCTACACCTTC.

The V call is TRBV6-5, the J call TRBJ2-7, with D tentatively TRBD1 (6 bases). Trimming removed 2 bases at V and 4 bases at J, with 12 bases between. This CDR3 comprises 14 residues. The germline CDR1 and CDR2 sequences are MNHEY and SVGAGI. CDR3 residues: CASSYGTGQYEQYF. As DNA, the CDR3 is TGTGCCAGCAGTTACGGAACAGGGCAGTACGAGCAGTACTTC.

This clone came up a few times. The V and J genes are TRBV25-1 and TRBJ2-1; 7 bases align to TRBD2. Losses at the gene ends were 6 bases for V and 5 bases for J; bases not matched to a gene: 16. Per germline, CDR1 MGHDK and CDR2 SYGVNS. This CDR3 spans 17 amino acids. The CDR3 sequence is CASSFVLAGDLDNEQFF. CDR3 nucleotide sequence: TGTGCCAGCAGCTTCGTTCTGGCGGGAGACTTAGACAATGAGCAGTTCTTC.

The chain links TRBV18 to TRBJ1-1; the D gene is possibly TRBD1 (5 bases). The CDR3 consists of 11 residues. Germline V gives CDR1 KGHSH, CDR2 LQKENI. V lost 4 bases and J lost 10, with 10 bases in between. For the CDR3, the DNA is TGTGCCAGCTCACTCTCCGGGGGAGCTTTCTTT. Protein product: CASSLSGGAFF. The full variable domain, in which reference TRBV18 and TRBJ1-1 provide the parts outside the CDR3, is NAGVMQNPRHLVRRRGQEARLRCSPMKGHSHVYWYRQLPEEGLKFMVYLQKENIIDESGMPKERFSAEFPKEGPSILRIQQVVRGDSAAYFCASSLSGGAFFGQGTRLTVV.

The gene calls are TRBV5-4 and TRBJ1-1; 8 bases are a match to TRBD1. Trimming took 3 bases from V and 0 from J; bases not matched to a gene: 4. Germline CDR1 is SGHNT and CDR2 is YYREEE (reference sequence). This CDR3 region has 15 residues. This CDR3 is CASSYRQGMNTEAFF. The CDR3 region has the DNA TGTGCCAGCAGCTATAGACAGGGGATGAACACTGAAGCTTTCTTT. The variable domain in full, completed from reference TRBV5-4 and TRBJ1-1, reads ETGVTQSPTHLIKTRGQQVTLRCSSQSGHNTVSWYQQALGQGPQFIFQYYREEENGRGNFPPRFSGLQFPNYSSELNVNALELDDSALYLCASSYRQGMNTEAFFGQGTRLTVV.

The V call is TRBV7-9, the J call TRBJ1-2, with 8 bases aligning to TRBD1. This CDR3 region has 14 residues. V dropped 4 bases and J dropped 7; count of bases not matched to a gene: 8. In germline, CDR1 is SEHNR, CDR2 FQNEAQ (reference sequence). The CDR3, as DNA: TGTGCCAGCAGCTCGATGCAGGGGGCGCTTGGCTACACCTTC. Its translation: CASSSMQGALGYTF.

This chain uses TRBV29-1 with TRBJ2-7; 7 bases fit TRBD2. J lost 1 base, V lost 7 bases, and 7 bases had no gene match. The length of the CDR3 is 13 residues. Germline CDR1 and CDR2: SQVTM and ANQGSEA. In DNA, the CDR3 is TGCAGCGCAATACTAGCGCCTTCCTACGAGCAGTACTTC. It translates to CSAILAPSYEQYF.

The chain carries TRBV27 and TRBJ1-6; TRBD1 agrees at 7 bases. CDR3 length: 15 amino acids. Per the germline V gene, CDR1 is MNHEY and CDR2 is SMNVEV (reference sequence). Unmatched junction bases numbered 7, after V lost 2 bases and J lost 9 bases. CDR3 sequence: CASSLRGHEVSPLHF. The CDR3 nucleotides read TGTGCCAGCAGTTTAAGGGGGCACGAAGTTTCACCCCTCCACTTT.

This clone was seen only once. This chain joins TRBV7-9 and TRBJ2-3; the match to TRBD2 covers 12 bases. Germline V CDR1 and CDR2: SEHNR, FQNEAQ (reference sequence). The V and J ends lost 5 bases and 3 bases, in that order; junction bases with no gene match: 3. The CDR3 loop spans 15 amino acids. The chain's CDR3 is CASSALAGGTDTQYF. The CDR3 coding sequence is TGTGCCAGCAGCGCACTAGCGGGAGGAACAGATACGCAGTATTTT.

Only a few counts were recorded for this clone. The chain has TRBV4-1 and TRBJ2-3; 8 nucleotides line up with TRBD1. The CDR3 extends over 16 amino acids. CDR1 and CDR2 (germline): MGHRA, YSYEKL. J lost 3 bases, V lost 2 bases, and 7 bases had no gene match. Here the CDR3 reads CASSQPRTGRTDTQYF. CDR3 bases: TGCGCCAGCAGCCAACCTCGGACAGGGCGTACAGATACGCAGTATTTT.

V usage is TRBV7-9 and J usage is TRBJ1-1; D remains ambiguous. The germline V and J ends were trimmed by 1 base and 5 bases, with 8 bases remaining between them. The CDR3 length is 13 residues. Germline V lookup: CDR1 SEHNR, CDR2 FQNEAQ (reference sequence). CDR3 residues: CASSLVSGTEAFF. The CDR3 coding sequence is TGTGCCAGCAGCTTAGTCAGCGGGACTGAAGCTTTCTTT.

The chain has TRBV4-1 and TRBJ2-2; tentative D call: TRBD2 (6 bases). The CDR3 has 15 residues. Between the trimmed V and J ends, which lost 3 bases and 3 bases, there was a span of 11 bases. Germline V gene data show CDR1 as MGHRA and CDR2 as YSYEKL. The CDR3 DNA is TGCGCCAGCAGCCAGCGGGACTGGTACACCGGGGAGCTGTTTTTT. Encoded protein: CASSQRDWYTGELFF.

The chain joins TRBV5-1 to TRBJ2-1, with TRBD2 as a possible D gene (6 bases). CDR3 length: 14 residues. Germline CDR1 reads SGHRS; CDR2 reads YFSETQ. Trimming left V 4 bases short and J 2 bases short, with 10 bases between. Here the CDR3 reads CASSGAGPYNEQFF. The CDR3 nucleotides read TGCGCCAGCAGCGGCGCGGGGCCCTACAATGAGCAGTTCTTC.

The V and J genes are TRBV30 and TRBJ2-7; 10 nucleotides align to TRBD2. The CDR3 consists of 18 residues. Trimming cost V 1 base and J 5 bases; bases outside gene matches: 17. The germline V gene encodes CDR1 GTSNPN and CDR2 SVGIG (reference sequence). The CDR3 here is CAWSAAVSGRAIGDEQYF. In DNA, the CDR3 is TGTGCCTGGAGTGCTGCGGTGAGCGGGAGGGCCATAGGGGACGAGCAGTACTTC.

The chain carries TRBV19 and TRBJ1-2, with D tentatively TRBD1 (5 bases). The germline V gene has CDR1 LNHDA and CDR2 SQIVND (reference sequence). Trimming took off 6 bases at V and 3 bases at J, with 8 bases between the two ends. The CDR3 extends over 12 amino acids. CDR3 amino acids: CASRQGDYGYTF. In DNA form, the CDR3 reads TGTGCCAGTAGGCAGGGTGACTATGGCTACACCTTC.

The rearrangement uses TRBV5-4 and TRBJ2-1, with D tentatively TRBD1 (5 bases). CDR1 is SGHNT and CDR2 is YYREEE in the germline V gene (reference sequence). This CDR3 contains 16 residues. V was trimmed by 3 bases and J by 2 bases, leaving 15 bases between them. The CDR3 nucleotides read TGTGCCAGCAGCTCCTCACTGATGACAGCCTACAATGAGCAGTTCTTC. It specifies CASSSSLMTAYNEQFF.

This rearrangement joins TRBV5-8 to TRBJ2-1; perhaps TRBD2 as D (5 bases). This CDR3 is 15 amino acids long. The V gene's germline CDR1 is SGHTS and CDR2 YDEGEE. Trimming removed 0 bases from V and 0 bases from J, with 7 bases in between. In DNA form, the CDR3 reads TGTGCCAGCAGCTTGGGAGGGAGCTCCTACAATGAGCAGTTCTTC. Protein product: CASSLGGSSYNEQFF.

This clone has only one observation. V and J are TRBV6-5 and TRBJ1-2; weak D call: TRBD1 (5 bases). The V end was cut by 3 bases, the J end by 4 bases, with 15 bases between. The CDR3 extends over 15 amino acids. CDR1 and CDR2 (germline): MNHEY, SVGAGI. The CDR3 here is CASSYSQTGLYGYTF. The CDR3, as DNA: TGTGCCAGCAGTTATTCTCAAACAGGCCTCTATGGCTACACCTTC.

This clone was observed a handful of times. In nucleotides, the CDR3 is TGTGCCAGCAGTACAGGGTGGTTCGCTGAAGCTTTCTTT. As protein: CASSTGWFAEAFF. This chain joins TRBV2 and TRBJ1-1; D might be TRBD1 (6 bases). This CDR3 has 13 amino acids. With 5 bases removed from V and 6 bases from J, the gap between germline ends came to 13 bases. Germline V CDR1 and CDR2: SNHLY, FYNNEI. Full variable domain (missing parts from reference TRBV2 and TRBJ1-1): EPEVTQTPSHQVTQMGQEVILRCVPISNHLYFYWYRQILGQKVEFLVSFYNNEISEKSEIFDDQFSVERPDGSNFTLKIRSTKLEDSAMYFCASSTGWFAEAFFGQGTRLTVV.

The chain employs TRBV19 and TRBJ1-1; TRBD1 aligns across 9 bases. With 5 bases clipped from V and 3 bases from J, the junction kept 4 bases outside the gene matches. The germline V gene has CDR1 LNHDA and CDR2 SQIVND (reference sequence). The CDR3 has 14 residues. CDR3: CASSEGQGYTEAFF. DNA for the CDR3: TGTGCCAGTAGTGAGGGACAGGGCTACACTGAAGCTTTCTTT.

The chain recombines TRBV6-6 with TRBJ1-2; 7 nucleotides line up with TRBD1. The V and J ends lost 2 bases and 13 bases, in that order; junction bases with no gene match: 4. The CDR3 loop spans 11 amino acids. Germline V gene lookup returns CDR1 MNHNY and CDR2 SVGAGI (reference sequence). This CDR3 reads CASSYTGQVTF. CDR3 nucleotide sequence: TGTGCCAGCAGTTACACCGGACAGGTCACCTTC.

The V and J genes are TRBV7-8 and TRBJ2-7; possibly TRBD1 for D (5 bases). V lost 8 bases and J lost 0, with 8 bases in between. This CDR3 is 12 amino acids long. Per the germline V gene, CDR1 is SGHVS and CDR2 is FQNEAQ. The CDR3 spells CASRDSSYEQYF. DNA of the CDR3: TGTGCCAGCCGAGACAGCTCCTACGAGCAGTACTTC.